The entry that follows covers one T cell receptor beta chain sequence. This record comes from a study of blood T cell repertoires in COVID-19. The V end lost 3 bases, the J end lost 2 bases, and 14 bases lay between the germline ends. Germline-derived CDR1 and CDR2 are KGHSH and LQKENI. This CDR3 is 15 amino acids long. TCRdb keeps only in-frame clones here, not all; method: immunoSEQ multiplex PCR. The sample contains approximately 50,000 clones, 91% of which appear only once. The rearrangement links TRBV18 to TRBJ2-7; TRBD1 might be the D (6 bases). This receptor was taken from a man aged 45-65 years with active COVID-19. The source material was peripheral blood. CDR3 nucleotides: TGTGCCAGCTCACCCGGTCCGGACAGAGCCTACGAGCAGTACTTC. It is translated as CASSPGPDRAYEQYF.